A single sample gave rise to the 5 T cell receptor beta chains below, sequenced in a study of blood T cell repertoires in COVID-19. This table comes from immunoSEQ multiplex PCR, and its TCRdb copy is limited to in-frame clones, with some not included. The sample includes 200,000 to 300,000 clones, about 89% of them seen just once. The sample comprised peripheral blood. These receptors were collected from a middle-aged woman who had recovered from COVID-19.

In DNA form, the CDR3 reads TGTGCCAGCAGCTTAGATAGTCAGCCCCAGCATTTT. As protein: CASSLDSQPQHF. The chain is built from TRBV7-9 and TRBJ1-5, with D uncertain. Trimming left V 1 base short and J 6 bases short, with 4 bases between. Germline V gene lookup returns CDR1 SEHNR and CDR2 FQNEAQ (reference sequence). CDR3 size: 12 residues. The full variable domain, with the rest looked up from reference TRBV7-9 and TRBJ1-5, is DTGVSQNPRHKITKRGQNVTFRCDPISEHNRLYWYRQTLGQGPEFLTYFQNEAQLEKSRLLSDRFSAERPKGSFSTLEIQRTEQGDSAMYLCASSLDSQPQHFGDGTRLSIL.

A single count supports this clone. The gene calls are TRBV6-1 and TRBJ1-6; 10 nucleotides align to TRBD1. V shed 4 bases, J shed 2 bases, and the junction held 5 bases outside the gene matches. This CDR3 spans 17 amino acids. Germline CDR1 reads MNHNS; CDR2 reads SASEGT. CDR3 region: CASSVGTGVAYNSPLHF. The DNA for the CDR3 is TGTGCCAGCAGTGTCGGGACAGGGGTTGCCTATAATTCACCCCTCCACTTT.

This chain uses TRBV6-5 with TRBJ1-1; possibly TRBD1 for D (5 bases). The CDR3 totals 15 residues. V lost 5 bases and J 6 bases, leaving 19 bases between the germline ends. Per the germline V gene, CDR1 is MNHEY and CDR2 is SVGAGI. The CDR3 is CASSPPDPRVAEAFF. The DNA of the CDR3 is TGTGCCAGCAGTCCCCCGGACCCCAGGGTAGCTGAAGCTTTCTTT.

The genes are TRBV9 and TRBJ2-7, with 7 bases aligning to TRBD1. Germline V gene lookup returns CDR1 SGDLS and CDR2 YYNGEE. The junction had 8 bases not matched to a gene; V was cut back by 3 bases and J by 5 bases. The CDR3 is 14 amino acids. The CDR3 DNA sequence: TGTGCCAGCAGCGCCACGAGGGGGACAGACGAGCAGTACTTC. Translated: CASSATRGTDEQYF.

This chain uses TRBV15 with TRBJ1-2; 8 nucleotides align to TRBD1. The V gene end was trimmed by 1 base and the J gene end by 5 bases; junction bases not matched to a gene: 6. The CDR3 has 15 residues. Germline CDR1 and CDR2: LNHNV and YYDKDF (reference sequence). CDR3 loop: CATSRGQGLGYGYTF. The CDR3 DNA reads TGTGCCACCAGCAGAGGACAGGGGCTGGGATATGGCTACACCTTC.